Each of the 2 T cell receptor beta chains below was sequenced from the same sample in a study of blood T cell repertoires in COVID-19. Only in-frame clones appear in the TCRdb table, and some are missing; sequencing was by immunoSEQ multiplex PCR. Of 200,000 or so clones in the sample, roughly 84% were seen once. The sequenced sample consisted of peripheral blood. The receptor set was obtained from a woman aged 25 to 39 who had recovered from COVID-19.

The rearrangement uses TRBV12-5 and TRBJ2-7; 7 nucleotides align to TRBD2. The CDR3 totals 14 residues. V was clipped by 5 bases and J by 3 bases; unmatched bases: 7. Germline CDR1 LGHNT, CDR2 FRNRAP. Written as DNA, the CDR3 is TGTGCTAGTGGTACGGGGGGTAGTATCTACGAGCAGTACTTC. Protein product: CASGTGGSIYEQYF.

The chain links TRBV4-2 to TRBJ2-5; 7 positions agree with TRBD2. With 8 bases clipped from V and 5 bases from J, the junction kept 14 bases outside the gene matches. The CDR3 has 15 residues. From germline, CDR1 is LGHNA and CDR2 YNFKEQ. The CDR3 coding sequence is TGTGCCAGCCGCCGGACGCTAGCGGTCCAGGAGACCCAGTACTTC. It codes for CASRRTLAVQETQYF.